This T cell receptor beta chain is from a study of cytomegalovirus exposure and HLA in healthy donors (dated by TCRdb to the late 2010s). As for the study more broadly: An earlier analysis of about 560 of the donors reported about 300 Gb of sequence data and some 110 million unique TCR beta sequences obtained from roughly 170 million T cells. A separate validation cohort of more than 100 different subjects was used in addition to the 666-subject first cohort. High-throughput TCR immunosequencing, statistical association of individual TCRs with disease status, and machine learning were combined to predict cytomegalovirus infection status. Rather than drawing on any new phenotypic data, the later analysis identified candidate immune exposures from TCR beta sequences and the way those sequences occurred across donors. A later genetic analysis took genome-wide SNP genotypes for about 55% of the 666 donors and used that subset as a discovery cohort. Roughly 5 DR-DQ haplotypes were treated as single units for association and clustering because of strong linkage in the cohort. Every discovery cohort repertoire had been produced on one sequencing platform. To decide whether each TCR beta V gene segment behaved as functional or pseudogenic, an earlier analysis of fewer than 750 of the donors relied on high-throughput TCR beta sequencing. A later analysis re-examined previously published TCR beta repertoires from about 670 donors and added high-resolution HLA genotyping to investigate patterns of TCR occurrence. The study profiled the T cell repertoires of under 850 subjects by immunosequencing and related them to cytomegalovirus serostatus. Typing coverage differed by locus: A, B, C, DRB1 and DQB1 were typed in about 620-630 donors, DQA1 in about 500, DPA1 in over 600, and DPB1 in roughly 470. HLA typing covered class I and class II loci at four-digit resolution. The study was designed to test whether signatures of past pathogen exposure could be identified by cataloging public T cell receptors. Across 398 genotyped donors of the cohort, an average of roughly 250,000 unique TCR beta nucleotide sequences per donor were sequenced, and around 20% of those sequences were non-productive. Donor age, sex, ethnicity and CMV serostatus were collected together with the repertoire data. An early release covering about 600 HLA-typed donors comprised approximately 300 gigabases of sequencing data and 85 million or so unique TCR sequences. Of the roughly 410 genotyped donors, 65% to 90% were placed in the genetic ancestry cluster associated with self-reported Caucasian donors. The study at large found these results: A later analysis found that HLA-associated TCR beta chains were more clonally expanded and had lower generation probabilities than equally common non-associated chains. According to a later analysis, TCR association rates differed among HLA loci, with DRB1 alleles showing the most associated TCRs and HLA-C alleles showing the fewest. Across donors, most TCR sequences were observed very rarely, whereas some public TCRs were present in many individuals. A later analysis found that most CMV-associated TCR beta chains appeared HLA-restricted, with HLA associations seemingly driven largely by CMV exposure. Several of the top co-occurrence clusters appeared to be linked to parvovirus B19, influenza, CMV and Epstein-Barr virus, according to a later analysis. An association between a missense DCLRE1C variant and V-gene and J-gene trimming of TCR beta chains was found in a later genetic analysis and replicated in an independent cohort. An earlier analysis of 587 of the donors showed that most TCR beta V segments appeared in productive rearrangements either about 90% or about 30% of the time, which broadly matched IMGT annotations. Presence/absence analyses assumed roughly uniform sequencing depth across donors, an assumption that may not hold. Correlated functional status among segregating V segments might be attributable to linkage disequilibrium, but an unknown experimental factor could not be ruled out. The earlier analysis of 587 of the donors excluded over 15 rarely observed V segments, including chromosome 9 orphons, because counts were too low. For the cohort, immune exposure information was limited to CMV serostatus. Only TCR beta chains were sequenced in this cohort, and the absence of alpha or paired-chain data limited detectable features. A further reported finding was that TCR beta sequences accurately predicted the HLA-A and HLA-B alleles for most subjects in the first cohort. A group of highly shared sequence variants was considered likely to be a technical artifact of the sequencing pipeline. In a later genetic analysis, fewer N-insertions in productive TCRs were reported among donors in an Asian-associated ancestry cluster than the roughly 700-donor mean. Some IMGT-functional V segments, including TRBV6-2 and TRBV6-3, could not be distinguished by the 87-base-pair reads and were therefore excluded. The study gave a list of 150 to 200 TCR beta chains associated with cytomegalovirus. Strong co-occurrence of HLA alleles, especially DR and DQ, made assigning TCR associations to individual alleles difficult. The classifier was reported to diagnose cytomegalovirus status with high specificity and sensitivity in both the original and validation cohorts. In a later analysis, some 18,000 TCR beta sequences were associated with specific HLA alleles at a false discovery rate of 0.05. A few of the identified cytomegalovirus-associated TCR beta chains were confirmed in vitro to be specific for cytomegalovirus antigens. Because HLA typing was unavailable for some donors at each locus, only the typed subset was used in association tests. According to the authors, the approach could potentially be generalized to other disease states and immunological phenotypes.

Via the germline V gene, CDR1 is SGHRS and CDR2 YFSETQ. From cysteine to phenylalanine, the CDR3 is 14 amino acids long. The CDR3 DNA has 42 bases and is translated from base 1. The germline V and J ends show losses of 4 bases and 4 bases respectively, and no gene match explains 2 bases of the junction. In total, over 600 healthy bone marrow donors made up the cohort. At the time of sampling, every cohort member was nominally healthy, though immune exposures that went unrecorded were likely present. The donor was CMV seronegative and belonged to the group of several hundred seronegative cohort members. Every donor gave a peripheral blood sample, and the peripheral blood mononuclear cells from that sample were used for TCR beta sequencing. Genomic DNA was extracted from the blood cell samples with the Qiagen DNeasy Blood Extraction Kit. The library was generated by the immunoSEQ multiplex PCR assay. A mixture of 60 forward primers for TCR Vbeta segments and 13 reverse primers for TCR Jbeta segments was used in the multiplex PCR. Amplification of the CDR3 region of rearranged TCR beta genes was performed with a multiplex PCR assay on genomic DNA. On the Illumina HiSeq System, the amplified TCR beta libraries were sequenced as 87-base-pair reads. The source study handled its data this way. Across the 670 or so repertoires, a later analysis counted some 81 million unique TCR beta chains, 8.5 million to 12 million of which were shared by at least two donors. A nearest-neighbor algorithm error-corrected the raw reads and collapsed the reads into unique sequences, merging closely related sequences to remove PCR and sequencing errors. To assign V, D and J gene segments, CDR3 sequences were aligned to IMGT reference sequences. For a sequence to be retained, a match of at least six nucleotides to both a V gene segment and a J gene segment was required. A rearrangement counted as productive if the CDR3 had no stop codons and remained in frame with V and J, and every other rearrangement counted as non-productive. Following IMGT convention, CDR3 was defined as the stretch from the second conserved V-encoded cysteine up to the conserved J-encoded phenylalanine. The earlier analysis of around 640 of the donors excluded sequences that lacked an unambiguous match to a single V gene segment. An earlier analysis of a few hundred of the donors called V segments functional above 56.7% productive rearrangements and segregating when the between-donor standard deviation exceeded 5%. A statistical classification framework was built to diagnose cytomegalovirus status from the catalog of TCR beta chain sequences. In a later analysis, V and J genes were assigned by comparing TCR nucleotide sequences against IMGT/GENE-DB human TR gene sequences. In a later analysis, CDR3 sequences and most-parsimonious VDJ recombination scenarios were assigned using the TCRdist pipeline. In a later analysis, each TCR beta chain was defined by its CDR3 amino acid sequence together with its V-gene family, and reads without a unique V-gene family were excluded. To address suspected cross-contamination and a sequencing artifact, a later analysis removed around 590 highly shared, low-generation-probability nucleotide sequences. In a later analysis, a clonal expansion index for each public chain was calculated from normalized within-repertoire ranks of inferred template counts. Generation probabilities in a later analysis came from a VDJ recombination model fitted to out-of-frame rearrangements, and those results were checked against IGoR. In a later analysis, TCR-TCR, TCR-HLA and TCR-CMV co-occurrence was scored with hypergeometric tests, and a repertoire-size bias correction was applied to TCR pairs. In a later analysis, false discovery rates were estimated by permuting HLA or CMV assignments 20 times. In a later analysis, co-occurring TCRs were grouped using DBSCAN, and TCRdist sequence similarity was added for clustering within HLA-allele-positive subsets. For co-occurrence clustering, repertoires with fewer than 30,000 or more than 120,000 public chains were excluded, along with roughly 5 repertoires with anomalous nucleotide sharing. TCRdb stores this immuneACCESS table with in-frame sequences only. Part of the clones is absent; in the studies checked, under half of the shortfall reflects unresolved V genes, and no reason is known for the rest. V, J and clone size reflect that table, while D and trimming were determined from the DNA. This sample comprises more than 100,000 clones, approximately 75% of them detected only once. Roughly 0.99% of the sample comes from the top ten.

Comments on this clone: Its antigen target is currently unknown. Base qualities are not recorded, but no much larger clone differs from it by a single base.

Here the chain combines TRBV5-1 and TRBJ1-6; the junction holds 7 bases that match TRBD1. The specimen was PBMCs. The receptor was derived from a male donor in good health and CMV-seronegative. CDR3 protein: CASSKDRYNSPLHF. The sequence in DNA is TGCGCCAGCAGCAAGGACAGGTATAATTCACCCCTCCACTTT.